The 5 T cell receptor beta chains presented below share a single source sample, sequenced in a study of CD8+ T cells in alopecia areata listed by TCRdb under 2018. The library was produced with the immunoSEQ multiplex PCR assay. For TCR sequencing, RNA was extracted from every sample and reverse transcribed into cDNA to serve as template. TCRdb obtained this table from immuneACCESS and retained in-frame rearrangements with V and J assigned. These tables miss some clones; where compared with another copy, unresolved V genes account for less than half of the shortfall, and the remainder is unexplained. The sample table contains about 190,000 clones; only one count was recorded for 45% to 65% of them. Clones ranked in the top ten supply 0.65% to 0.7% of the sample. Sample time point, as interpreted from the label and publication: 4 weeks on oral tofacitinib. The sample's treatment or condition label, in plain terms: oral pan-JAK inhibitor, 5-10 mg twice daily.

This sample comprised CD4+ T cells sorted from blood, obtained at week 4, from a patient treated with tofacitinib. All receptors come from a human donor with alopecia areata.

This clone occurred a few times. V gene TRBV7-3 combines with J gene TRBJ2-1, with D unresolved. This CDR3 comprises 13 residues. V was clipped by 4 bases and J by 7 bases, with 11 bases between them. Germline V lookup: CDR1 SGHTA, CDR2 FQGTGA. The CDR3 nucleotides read TGTGCCAGCAGCTCCCAATCCGGGAATGAGCAGTTCTTC. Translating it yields CASSSQSGNEQFF.

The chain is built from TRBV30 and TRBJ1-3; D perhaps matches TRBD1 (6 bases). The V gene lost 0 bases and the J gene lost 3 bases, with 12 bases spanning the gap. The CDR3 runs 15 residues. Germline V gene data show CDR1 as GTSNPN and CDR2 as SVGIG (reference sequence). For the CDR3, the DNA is TGTGCCTGGAGTGTCGTGGGGGCCTTTGGAAACACCATATATTTT. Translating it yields CAWSVVGAFGNTIYF.

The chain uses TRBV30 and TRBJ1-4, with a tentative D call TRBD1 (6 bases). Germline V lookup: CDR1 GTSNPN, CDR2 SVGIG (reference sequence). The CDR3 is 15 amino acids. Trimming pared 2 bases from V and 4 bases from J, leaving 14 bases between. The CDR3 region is CAWSRSTGRNEKLFF. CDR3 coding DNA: TGTGCCTGGAGTCGGAGCACAGGGCGTAATGAAAAACTGTTTTTT.

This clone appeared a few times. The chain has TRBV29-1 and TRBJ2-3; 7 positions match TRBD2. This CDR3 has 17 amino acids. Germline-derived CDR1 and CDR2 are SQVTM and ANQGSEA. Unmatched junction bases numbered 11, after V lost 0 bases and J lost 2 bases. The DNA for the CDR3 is TGCAGCGTTGAAGACCCCGGACGAGCGGGGCACACAGATACGCAGTATTTT. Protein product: CSVEDPGRAGHTDTQYF.

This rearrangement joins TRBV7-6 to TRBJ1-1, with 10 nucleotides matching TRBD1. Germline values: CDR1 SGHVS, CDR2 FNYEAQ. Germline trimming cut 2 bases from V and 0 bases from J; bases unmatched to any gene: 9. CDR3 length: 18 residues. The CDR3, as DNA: TGTGCCAGCAGCTTAAGGCCGGTAGGACAGGGGGTGAACACTGAAGCTTTCTTT. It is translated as CASSLRPVGQGVNTEAFF.